This T cell receptor beta chain was profiled in a study of beta chain features in type 1 diabetes. Turning to this clone: The antigen is unknown.

The ends were cut back, 4 bases at V and 0 bases at J, with 15 bases in the middle. The CDR3 runs to 17 residues. Germline V lookup: CDR1 SGHAT, CDR2 FQDESV (reference sequence). Reverse transcribing all isolated RNA meant expressed TCRB transcripts were sequenced. Naive, central memory and regulatory T cell samples came to a mean of roughly 4 million reads. Profiled with immunoSEQ multiplex PCR; TCRdb holds only in-frame clones, not every one. The sample consists of about 210,000 clones, about a tenth of them appearing once. General study findings and limits: Among all four CD4+ subsets, Type 1 diabetes patients had TCRB CDR3s that were moderately but significantly shorter. In type 1 diabetes patients, VDJ junctions had fewer insertions; deletions at these junctions were more frequent.

The sample taken for sequencing was central memory CD4+ T cells from blood. The sequence was obtained from a man younger than 35 in good health. The chain carries TRBV11-1 and TRBJ2-2; maybe TRBD2 (5 bases). In DNA form, the CDR3 reads TGTGCCAGCAGCTACCCCCGGGATAACTCGAACACCGGGGAGCTGTTTTTT. Amino acids: CASSYPRDNSNTGELFF.